The next 22 T cell receptor beta chains were all read from a single sample in a study of T cell repertoires in cytomegalovirus infection. TCRdb reprocessed the reads via MiXCR and lists one record per CDR3 protein. The repertoire holds approximately 910,000 distinct CDR3 sequences, with roughly 30% as singletons. Their antigens remain unidentified. Sequenced material: cultured CD8+ T cells from PBMCs, taken from culture after CMV antigen stimulation. The receptors originated from a human donor in good health (CMV status not recorded). Some clones in this sample may be carry-over from other donors' samples.

CDR3 sequence reads: CASNPLNTGRAFF. CDR3 nucleotide sequence: TGTGCCAGCAACCCTCTCAACACAGGGCGGGCTTTCTTT. The gene calls are TRBV11-2 and TRBJ1-1, with a weak D call TRBD1 (6 bases). With 7 bases removed from V and 11 bases from J, the gap between germline ends came to 20 bases. CDR1 is SGHAT, CDR2 FQNNGV, per germline. The CDR3 contains 13 residues.

This clonotype was detected a few times. The chain links TRBV5-1 to TRBJ2-7; D perhaps matches TRBD2 (6 bases). The germline V gene encodes CDR1 SGHRS and CDR2 YFSETQ. This CDR3 spans 14 amino acids. V lost 4 bases and J 5 bases, leaving 16 bases between the germline ends. The CDR3, as DNA: TGCGCCAGCAGCACCCCGCGGTGGGGGGACGAGCAGTACTTC. Amino acid sequence: CASSTPRWGDEQYF.

This clonotype was seen more than once but under ten times. This chain joins TRBV7-6 and TRBJ2-2; tentatively, D is TRBD1 (8 bases). V lost 4 bases, J lost 4 bases, and 16 bases lay in between. Germline V gene data show CDR1 as SGHVS and CDR2 as FNYEAQ. CDR3 size: 16 residues. CDR3 in amino acids: CASSSGQGGSTGELFF. The CDR3 coding sequence is TGTGCCAGCAGCTCAGGACAGGGAGGGAGCACCGGGGAGCTGTTTTTT.

The V call is TRBV5-1, the J call TRBJ1-6; D is uncertain. Germline V gene lookup returns CDR1 SGHRS and CDR2 YFSETQ. CDR3 size: 16 residues. V dropped 0 bases and J dropped 5 bases, with 12 bases sitting between them. The CDR3 loop reads CASSLASGSNNSPLHF. The CDR3 DNA reads as TGCGCCAGCAGCTTGGCCAGTGGGAGTAATAATTCACCCCTCCACTTT.

This clonotype was seen ten or more times. The V gene is TRBV6-5, the J gene TRBJ2-7; no definite D call. Germline V gene lookup returns CDR1 MNHEY and CDR2 SVGAGI. Trimming took off 2 bases at V and 5 bases at J, with 4 bases between the two ends. This CDR3 region has 11 residues. CDR3 sequence: CASSYGDEQYF. DNA of the CDR3: TGTGCCAGCAGTTACGGGGACGAGCAGTACTTC.

The chain joins TRBV2 to TRBJ2-5; TRBD2 is a possible D gene (6 bases). The CDR3 is 15 residues long. CDR1 SNHLY and CDR2 FYNNEI come from the germline V gene. V was cut by 4 bases and J by 4 bases, with 16 bases left in between. The CDR3 protein is CASSVEGWGGETQYF. The CDR3 coding sequence is TGTGCCAGCAGTGTCGAGGGATGGGGAGGAGAGACCCAGTACTTC.

This clonotype was picked up a small number of times. V and J are TRBV29-1 and TRBJ2-2; TRBD1 matches at 8 bases. CDR3 length equals 14 residues. Germline V gene sequence: CDR1 SQVTM, CDR2 ANQGSEA. V lost 3 bases to trimming and J lost 5 bases; unmatched junction nucleotides: 5. In DNA, the CDR3 is TGCAGCGTTGAGGGCCAGGGGGCGACCGGGGAGCTGTTTTTT. This encodes CSVEGQGATGELFF.

CDR3 amino acids: CASTPRGAGETQYF. CDR3 nucleotides: TGTGCCAGCACCCCCCGGGGGGCGGGGGAGACCCAGTACTTC. This sequence joins TRBV6-5 and TRBJ2-5, with a weak D call TRBD2 (7 bases). Looked up from germline, CDR1 is MNHEY and CDR2 is SVGAGI. The CDR3 has 14 residues. Deletions cut 7 bases from V and 5 bases from J, with 17 bases between.

This clonotype was counted only a few times. The rearrangement links TRBV7-9 to TRBJ1-3, with no clear D. The V end was cut by 1 base, the J end by 8 bases, with 15 bases between. CDR3 length: 15 amino acids. CDR1 is SEHNR, CDR2 FQNEAQ, per germline (reference sequence). CDR3 in DNA: TGTGCCAGCAGCTTAGAGTTTCGAGGCCTTGACACCATATATTTT. This gives the protein CASSLEFRGLDTIYF. The whole variable domain, remainder taken from reference TRBV7-9 and TRBJ1-3, is DTGVSQNPRHKITKRGQNVTFRCDPISEHNRLYWYRQTLGQGPEFLTYFQNEAQLEKSRLLSDRFSAERPKGSFSTLEIQRTEQGDSAMYLCASSLEFRGLDTIYFGEGSWLTVV.

This clonotype was counted ten times or more. This chain connects TRBV12-3 or TRBV12-4 to TRBJ2-1, with D perhaps TRBD1 (5 bases). This CDR3 spans 14 amino acids. The V gene lost 3 bases and the J gene lost 2 bases, with 8 bases spanning the gap. The CDR3 is CASSFLDTYNEQFF. CDR3 nucleotides: TGTGCCAGCAGTTTCCTGGACACCTACAATGAGCAGTTCTTC.

The chain combines TRBV5-5 with TRBJ1-1; weak D call: TRBD1 (5 bases). Per the germline V gene, CDR1 is SGHKS and CDR2 is YYEKEE (reference sequence). The CDR3 is made up of 15 amino acids. With 4 bases removed from V and 1 base from J, the gap between germline ends came to 14 bases. The DNA for the CDR3 is TGTGCCAGCAGCCCCCTGGGGCCGCAGAACACTGAAGCTTTCTTT. This encodes CASSPLGPQNTEAFF.

The chain is built from TRBV9 and TRBJ1-2; weak D call: TRBD1 (5 bases). V was shortened by 3 bases and J by 8 bases, with 14 bases between the two germline ends. From germline, CDR1 is SGDLS and CDR2 YYNGEE. The CDR3 contains 13 residues. CDR3 DNA: TGTGCCAGCAGCGCAAGGGACGGTGGCGGCTACACCTTC. Translating gives CASSARDGGGYTF.

This clonotype was seen many times. The V and J genes are TRBV19 and TRBJ1-6; D gene uncertain. Per germline, CDR1 LNHDA and CDR2 SQIVND (reference sequence). The V end lost 3 bases, the J end lost 8 bases, and 11 bases lay between the germline ends. This CDR3 spans 14 amino acids. CDR3 DNA: TGTGCCAGTAGTATCGGCGTTGGAGATTCACCCCTCCACTTT. Residues: CASSIGVGDSPLHF.

The chain is built from TRBV6-2 or TRBV6-3 and TRBJ2-2; 9 bases map to TRBD2. The length of the CDR3 is 15 residues. V trimming: 7 bases; J trimming: 3 bases; junction bases outside the gene matches: 6. Germline CDR1 and CDR2: MNHEY and SVGEGT. CDR3 amino acids: CASTDLAGDTGELFF. The CDR3 region has the DNA TGTGCCAGCACGGATTTAGCGGGGGACACCGGGGAGCTGTTTTTT.

V and J are TRBV6-6 and TRBJ2-2; TRBD2 agrees at 8 bases. In germline, CDR1 is MNHNY, CDR2 SVGAGI (reference sequence). The CDR3 has 20 residues. Unmatched junction bases numbered 18, after V lost 2 bases and J lost 4 bases. This chain's CDR3 is CASSYAQGLGAGALTGELFF. In DNA form, the CDR3 reads TGTGCCAGCAGTTACGCTCAGGGTTTGGGAGCGGGGGCCCTCACCGGGGAGCTGTTTTTT.

This clonotype has just a few counts. Possible read error: a much larger clone is one base away. V and J are TRBV6-1 and TRBJ2-1; 12 bases line up with TRBD2. The CDR3 covers 15 residues. V dropped 4 bases and J dropped 3; count of bases not matched to a gene: 1. Germline assignment: CDR1 MNHNS and CDR2 SASEGT. The CDR3 reads CASSGTSGDYNEQFF. The CDR3 bases are TGTGCCAGCAGTGGGACTAGCGGGGACTACAATGAGCAGTTCTTC.

This clonotype turned up a few times. The chain links TRBV5-4 to TRBJ2-2; 9 nucleotides line up with TRBD1. Germline V gene sequence: CDR1 SGHNT, CDR2 YYREEE (reference sequence). V was clipped by 4 bases and J by 5 bases; unmatched bases: 12. This CDR3 is 17 amino acids long. The CDR3 reads CASSLLTGQGSTGELFF. The CDR3 bases are TGTGCCAGCAGCCTCCTCACGGGACAGGGTTCGACCGGGGAGCTGTTTTTT.

The V and J genes are TRBV19 and TRBJ2-1; TRBD2 agrees at 10 bases. V shed 3 bases, J shed 10 bases, and the junction held 9 bases outside the gene matches. The V gene's germline CDR1 is LNHDA and CDR2 SQIVND (reference sequence). The CDR3 runs to 15 residues. The CDR3 DNA sequence: TGTGCCAGTAGTATGGGGACTAGCGTCTTTTCAGAGCAGTTCTTC. Translating gives CASSMGTSVFSEQFF.

This clonotype was seen just once. This rearrangement joins TRBV12-3 or TRBV12-4 to TRBJ2-1, with D perhaps matching TRBD1 or TRBD2 (5 bases each). Trimming removed 7 bases at V and 8 bases at J, with 33 bases between. The CDR3 covers 19 residues. The CDR3 reads CASISEARGYPLQGDEQFF. The CDR3 DNA follows: TGTGCCAGCATTTCGGAGGCTAGGGGTTACCCCCTTCAGGGCGATGAGCAGTTCTTC.

This clonotype showed up many times. The V call is TRBV6-1, the J call TRBJ1-5, with a possible D match to TRBD1 (6 bases). This CDR3 contains 16 residues. CDR1 and CDR2 from the germline V gene are MNHNS and SASEGT. The V and J ends lost 5 bases and 5 bases respectively, with 19 bases between them. CDR3 nucleotides: TGTGCCAGCAGTTTCACCCGGGGGGGGCGGGATCAGCCCCAGCATTTT. Translating it yields CASSFTRGGRDQPQHF.

This clonotype has just one count. CDR3 in amino acids: CATSRGRQVNYEQYV. Written as DNA, the CDR3 is TGTGCCACCAGCAGGGGCCGACAGGTAAACTACGAGCAGTACGTC. This rearrangement joins TRBV15 to TRBJ2-7; a weak D match, TRBD1 (6 bases). Germline CDR1 is LNHNV and CDR2 is YYDKDF (reference sequence). With 3 bases removed from V and 3 bases from J, the gap between germline ends came to 15 bases. The CDR3 totals 15 residues.

The chain uses TRBV6-1 and TRBJ1-1; D not certain. Germline V lookup: CDR1 MNHNS, CDR2 SASEGT. Trimming pared 6 bases from V and 11 bases from J, leaving 7 bases between. This CDR3 comprises 9 residues. CDR3 bases: TGTGCCAGCAGCTCCGGGGCTTTCTTT. Encoded protein: CASSSGAFF.